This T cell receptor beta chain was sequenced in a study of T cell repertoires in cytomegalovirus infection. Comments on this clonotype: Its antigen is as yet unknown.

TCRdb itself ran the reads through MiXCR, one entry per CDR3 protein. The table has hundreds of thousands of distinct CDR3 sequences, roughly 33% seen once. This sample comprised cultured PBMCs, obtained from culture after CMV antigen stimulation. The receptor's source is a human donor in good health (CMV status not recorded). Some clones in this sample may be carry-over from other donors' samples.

In DNA form, the CDR3 reads TGTGCCAGCAGCCCTAGTTGGAAGGAGGAGACCCAGTACTTC. Encoded protein: CASSPSWKEETQYF. The J gene is TRBJ2-5, the V gene TRBV5-4, with D unclear. CDR1 and CDR2 from the germline V gene are SGHNT and YYREEE (reference sequence). CDR3 size: 14 residues. Trimming took 4 bases from V and 5 from J, leaving 15 bases between them. Full variable domain (missing parts from reference TRBV5-4 and TRBJ2-5): ETGVTQSPTHLIKTRGQQVTLRCSSQSGHNTVSWYQQALGQGPQFIFQYYREEENGRGNFPPRFSGLQFPNYSSELNVNALELDDSALYLCASSPSWKEETQYFGPGTRLLVL.